A single count supports the clone carrying this T cell receptor (beta chain). Antigen: not known. One junction end does not reproduce the germline sequence, and a read error may be involved. These data are taken from a study of tumor-infiltrating lymphocytes in primary liver carcinoma. Broader study findings: Pairs comparing tumor with adjacent tissue or blood overlapped less than pairs drawn from tumor regions.

The germline V gene has CDR1 MDHEN and CDR2 SYDVKM. The CDR3 totals 12 residues. From roughly 20-30 mg of unsorted bulk tissue, DNA and RNA were co-extracted together. Starting from 400 to 500 ng of total RNA, TCR beta cDNA was produced with a primer in the constant region. Three nested multiplex PCR rounds, a slightly modified ARM-PCR method, built the TCR beta libraries. In the first two PCR rounds, TRBV1-TRBV30 forward primers were paired with a C-beta reverse primer, and each round lasted approximately 9 cycles. A single record per CDR3 protein comes from TCRdb applying MiXCR to the multiplex PCR reads. The data show about 84,000 distinct CDR3 sequences, around 70% seen once.

The material sequenced was liver tumor tissue from sampling region 1. Subset specified: tumor region T1, superior pole. The TCR sequence derives from a man in his forties with primary liver carcinoma and hepatitis B virus infection. V is TRBV28 and J is TRBJ1-6, with D unresolved. In DNA, the CDR3 is TGTACCAGCAGTTTATGGGCGTCACCCCTCCACTTT. This sequence encodes CTSSLWASPLHF.